This T cell receptor (beta chain) stems from a study of blood T cell repertoires in COVID-19. Study at large: The United States, Italy and Spain provided the acute and convalescent COVID-19 samples. Nucleic acid was either cDNA or gDNA, and it came from T cells, B-cell-depleted T cells, or PBMCs.

Under the authors' procedure: Amplification of reference gene primers was used by the study to estimate nucleated cell counts. Clones were sequenced by immunoSEQ multiplex PCR, and TCRdb holds only the in-frame ones, with some missing. V, J and clone size are those of that table, while D and trimming were read from the DNA. Of 250,000 to 350,000 clones detected, about 90% appear once; the ten largest clones hold about 1.7%. The CDR3 has 16 amino acids. CDR1 and CDR2 (germline): SGHAT, FQNNGV. The ends lost 3 bases at V and 3 bases at J; junction bases unmatched: 5. J is TRBJ2-1 and V is TRBV11-2; 10 nucleotides line up with TRBD2. The TCR was taken from a woman aged 18-30 years with acute COVID-19. Source material: PBMCs or T cells enriched from blood (not recorded which). DNA for the CDR3: TGTGCCAGCAGCTTGTCTAGCGGGAGTTTCTACAATGAGCAGTTCTTC. Translating it yields CASSLSSGSFYNEQFF.